The next 17 T cell receptor beta chains were all read from a single sample in a study of blood T cells in healthy people across ages. A second about 6 to 11 cycle PCR used barcoded and J-beta primers. TCRdb re-analysed the 5' RACE reads in MiXCR, keeping a single row per CDR3 protein. Of approximately 290,000 distinct CDR3 sequences in the sample, roughly 26% are singletons; the top ten hold about 30%. Sample: blood. These TCRs come from a woman aged 70-85 years in good health.

With regard to this clonotype: A much larger clone differs from this one at a single base, so this may be a read error. The rearrangement links TRBV4-3 to TRBJ1-2; D unclear. The CDR3 contains 14 residues. Germline-derived CDR1 and CDR2 are LGHNA and YSLEER. CDR3 coding DNA: TGCGCCAGCAGCCAGGGAAACAGTATAGGTGGCTCCACCTTC. Translation: CASSQGNSIGGSTF.

The rearrangement links TRBV11-3 to TRBJ2-3; tentatively, D is TRBD2 (5 bases). CDR1 is SGHNT and CDR2 is YENEEA in the germline V gene. Trimming cost V 5 bases and J 1 base, with 16 bases left between them. This CDR3 has 16 residues. CDR3 protein: CASSPQPGLGTDTQYF. The CDR3 DNA reads TGTGCCAGCAGCCCCCAGCCCGGACTTGGCACAGATACGCAGTATTTT.

The chain is built from TRBV3-1 and TRBJ1-1; D ambiguous. V was pared by 2 bases and J by 7 bases, with 11 bases between. Per the germline V gene, CDR1 is LGHDT and CDR2 is YNNKEL (reference sequence). This CDR3 has 13 residues. The CDR3 DNA follows: TGTGCCAGCAGCCAAACCCAAGGGATTGAAGCTTTCTTT. It is translated as CASSQTQGIEAFF.

This chain connects TRBV6-6 to TRBJ2-2; D unresolved. V lost 7 bases and J lost 6, with 9 bases in between. The CDR3 has 12 residues. The germline V gene encodes CDR1 MNHNY and CDR2 SVGAGI (reference sequence). Here the CDR3 reads CASKVSSGELFF. As DNA, the CDR3 is TGTGCCAGCAAGGTATCATCCGGGGAGCTGTTTTTT.

V usage is TRBV11-2 and J usage is TRBJ2-3; a possible D gene is TRBD2 (5 bases). CDR3 length equals 15 residues. V lost 7 bases and J lost 0, with 14 bases in between. Germline CDR1 is SGHAT and CDR2 is FQNNGV. CDR3 in DNA: TGTGCCAGCACCTCAAGCGGACCTAGCACAGATACGCAGTATTTT. It codes for CASTSSGPSTDTQYF.

V usage is TRBV28 and J usage is TRBJ2-5; 10 bases fit TRBD2. From germline, CDR1 is MDHEN and CDR2 SYDVKM. V dropped 3 bases and J dropped 4; count of bases not matched to a gene: 8. This CDR3 region has 16 residues. The CDR3 nucleotides are TGTGCCAGCAGTTTTCGGAGCGGGAGGGCCCCAGAGACCCAGTACTTC. Translation: CASSFRSGRAPETQYF.

This clonotype was detected many times. The rearrangement uses TRBV20-1 and TRBJ2-4, with TRBD2 as a possible D gene (5 bases). The CDR3 covers 13 residues. Trimming took off 0 bases at V and 7 bases at J, with 10 bases between the two ends. The germline V gene has CDR1 DFQATT and CDR2 SNEGSKA (reference sequence). CDR3: CSARDTGSNIQYF. The CDR3 nucleotides read TGCAGTGCTAGAGATACGGGGAGTAACATTCAGTACTTC.

This chain links TRBV20-1 with TRBJ1-4; D is ambiguous. Germline CDR1 is DFQATT and CDR2 is SNEGSKA (reference sequence). The CDR3 has 14 residues. The V end lost 0 bases, the J end lost 7 bases, and 12 bases lay between the germline ends. In DNA form, the CDR3 reads TGCAGTGCTAGAGATTCGGTTAGTTCTGAAAAACTGTTTTTT. Translated, it gives CSARDSVSSEKLFF.

This clonotype is termed medium-sized. This sequence joins TRBV11-2 and TRBJ2-2; 11 bases fit TRBD1. The CDR3 covers 18 residues. V lost 4 bases, J lost 3 bases, and 10 bases stayed unmatched. CDR1 and CDR2 (germline): SGHAT, FQNNGV. CDR3 DNA sequence: TGTGCCAGCAGCTCAGGACAGGGGGCGAGAGGGTACACCGGGGAGCTGTTTTTT. Protein: CASSSGQGARGYTGELFF.

The V and J genes are TRBV20-1 and TRBJ2-2; 11 bases are a match to TRBD2. CDR3 length equals 16 residues. Germline V gene lookup returns CDR1 DFQATT and CDR2 SNEGSKA (reference sequence). V lost 2 bases and J lost 1; bases outside the gene matches: 3. CDR3 residues: CSARSGTSGNTGELFF. The CDR3 region has the DNA TGCAGTGCTAGATCGGGGACTAGCGGGAACACCGGGGAGCTGTTTTTT.

Here the CDR3 reads CASSFRSEQYF. In DNA form, the CDR3 reads TGTGCCAGCAGTTTTAGGAGCGAGCAGTACTTC. V usage is TRBV28 and J usage is TRBJ2-7, with D uncertain. Germline V gene lookup returns CDR1 MDHEN and CDR2 SYDVKM. There are 11 residues in the CDR3. Trimming removed 3 bases at V and 6 bases at J, with 6 bases between.

This clonotype has just one count. V usage is TRBV20-1 and J usage is TRBJ2-3; TRBD1 or TRBD2 may be the D gene (5 bases each). This CDR3 spans 11 amino acids. The germline V gene encodes CDR1 DFQATT and CDR2 SNEGSKA (reference sequence). V was cut by 8 bases and J by 6 bases, with 12 bases left in between. The CDR3 is CSPVGRDTQYF. The CDR3 DNA reads TGCAGTCCGGTGGGACGTGATACGCAGTATTTT.

The chain uses TRBV20-1 and TRBJ1-6, with no clear D. Trimming shortened V by 1 base and J by 9 bases, and 10 bases separated the two germline ends. The CDR3 length is 13 residues. CDR1 is DFQATT, CDR2 SNEGSKA, per germline (reference sequence). CDR3 residues: CSARVDPGSPLHF. In DNA form, the CDR3 reads TGCAGTGCTAGAGTCGACCCAGGTTCACCCCTCCACTTT.

The chain links TRBV28 to TRBJ1-3; a weak D match, TRBD1 (5 bases). V lost 7 bases, J lost 3 bases, and 16 bases lay in between. The CDR3 spans 15 residues. The germline V gene has CDR1 MDHEN and CDR2 SYDVKM. The CDR3 here is CASTQPLRGGNTIYF. As DNA, the CDR3 is TGTGCCAGCACACAGCCTTTGAGGGGTGGAAACACCATATATTTT.

This clonotype has a handful of counts. This sequence joins TRBV28 and TRBJ2-5, with D hard to call. V shed 6 bases and J shed 2 bases, with 16 bases lying between them. CDR1 is MDHEN and CDR2 is SYDVKM in the germline V gene. The CDR3 has 15 amino acids. Here the CDR3 DNA reads TGTGCCAGCAGACCCCGTTCTCCGCGGCAAGAGACCCAGTACTTC. Translation gives CASRPRSPRQETQYF.

This clonotype was seen once. The chain links TRBV7-9 to TRBJ2-2, with unresolved D. This CDR3 has 13 residues. Germline V CDR1 and CDR2: SEHNR, FQNEAQ (reference sequence). Trimming removed 2 bases at V and 6 bases at J, with 7 bases between. The CDR3 is CASSLMDAGELFF. In DNA, the CDR3 is TGTGCCAGCAGCTTAATGGACGCCGGGGAGCTGTTTTTT.

This clonotype was seen at least ten times. The chain has TRBV15 and TRBJ1-4; no firm D call. The CDR3 runs to 12 residues. Trimming cost V 1 base and J 7 bases, with 4 bases left between them. The germline gives CDR1 LNHNV, CDR2 YYDKDF (reference sequence). The CDR3 DNA reads TGTGCCACCAGCAGAGTGGGTGAAAAACTGTTTTTT. Encoded protein: CATSRVGEKLFF.